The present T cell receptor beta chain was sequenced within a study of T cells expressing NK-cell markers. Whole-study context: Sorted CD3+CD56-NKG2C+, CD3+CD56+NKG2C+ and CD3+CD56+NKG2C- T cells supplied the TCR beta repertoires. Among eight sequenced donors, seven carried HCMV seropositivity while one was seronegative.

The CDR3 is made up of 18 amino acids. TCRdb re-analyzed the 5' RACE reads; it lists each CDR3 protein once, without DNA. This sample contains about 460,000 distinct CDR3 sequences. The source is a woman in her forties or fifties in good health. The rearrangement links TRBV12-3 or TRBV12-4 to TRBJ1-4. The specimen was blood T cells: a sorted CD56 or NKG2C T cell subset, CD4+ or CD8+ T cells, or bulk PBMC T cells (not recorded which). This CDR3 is CASSLWVGIPRSGEKLFF.